Presented here are 20 T cell receptor beta chains from one specimen sequenced in a study of OX40 agonist ivuxolimab in advanced cancers. Assay: immunoSEQ multiplex PCR; the TCRdb copy retains only in-frame clones and omits some. The sample records roughly 17,000 clones, 75% to 90% being singletons. The sample in question was CD4+ or CD8+ T cells sorted from blood, obtained in a trial of the OX40 agonist ivuxolimab. Receptor source: an adult with an advanced solid tumor such as melanoma, head and neck, liver or kidney cancer.

The chain carries TRBV27 and TRBJ1-1, with D maybe TRBD1 (6 bases). The CDR3 has 16 amino acids. CDR1 and CDR2 (germline): MNHEY, SMNVEV (reference sequence). Trimming removed 0 bases from V and 2 bases from J, with 13 bases in between. In nucleotides, the CDR3 is TGTGCCAGCAGTTTATCCGGACAGAGCCCTAACACTGAAGCTTTCTTT. Protein product: CASSLSGQSPNTEAFF.

The gene calls are TRBV14 and TRBJ1-2, with D uncertain. CDR1 is SGHDN and CDR2 is FVKESK in the germline V gene. The CDR3 consists of 16 residues. Trimming cost V 1 base and J 5 bases, with 17 bases left between them. CDR3 sequence: CASSQGWGFGYYGYTF. The CDR3 region has the DNA TGTGCCAGCAGCCAAGGATGGGGTTTTGGCTATTATGGCTACACCTTC. Full variable domain (missing parts from reference TRBV14 and TRBJ1-2): EAGVTQFPSHSVIEKGQTVTLRCDPISGHDNLYWYRRVMGKEIKFLLHFVKESKQDESGMPNNRFLAERTGGTYSTLKVQPAELEDSGVYFCASSQGWGFGYYGYTFGSGTRLTVV.

As for this clone: One junction end does not reproduce the germline sequence, and a read error may be involved. The gene calls are TRBV5-4 and TRBJ1-4, with TRBD1 matching over 8 bases. The CDR3 runs to 12 residues. CDR1 is SGHNT and CDR2 is YYREEE in the germline V gene (reference sequence). The CDR3 DNA is TGTGCCAGCAGCTTGGATAAGACAGGGGAGTCTTTT. Translating gives CASSLDKTGESF.

This sequence joins TRBV28 and TRBJ1-5; tentatively, D is TRBD1 (5 bases). The V and J ends lost 7 bases and 7 bases respectively, with 14 bases between them. This CDR3 spans 13 amino acids. Looked up from germline, CDR1 is MDHEN and CDR2 is SYDVKM. CDR3 in amino acids: CASMGPNIQPQHF. The CDR3 bases are TGTGCCAGCATGGGACCGAATATCCAGCCCCAGCATTTT.

The CDR3 region is CARSPPAHRPQHF. The CDR3 DNA sequence: TGTGCCAGAAGCCCACCGGCCCATCGCCCCCAGCATTTT. The genes are TRBV5-3 and TRBJ1-5, with D unclear. TRBV5-3 is classed as an ORF, of uncertain function. V was clipped by 4 bases and J by 10 bases, with 15 bases between them. CDR3 length: 13 residues.

The chain joins TRBV14 to TRBJ2-5; 8 bases fit TRBD2. The CDR3 is 15 amino acids. Germline V gene sequence: CDR1 SGHDN, CDR2 FVKESK. Trimming at V came to 5 bases and at J to 7 bases, leaving 12 bases not matched to a gene. The CDR3 DNA reads as TGTGCCAGCAGCGAACAACCCGGGACTAGTGGGACCCAGTACTTC. The encoded protein is CASSEQPGTSGTQYF.

The J gene is TRBJ2-7, the V gene TRBV19; D unresolved. The CDR3 consists of 13 residues. The V gene lost 7 bases and the J gene lost 2 bases, with 12 bases spanning the gap. CDR1 LNHDA and CDR2 SQIVND come from the germline V gene (reference sequence). CDR3 nucleotides: TGTGCCAGTAACCGGCCAGGAGCCTACGAGCAGTACTTC. It yields the protein CASNRPGAYEQYF.

The chain recombines TRBV25-1 with TRBJ1-6; D might be TRBD1 (6 bases). The germline V gene has CDR1 MGHDK and CDR2 SYGVNS. V was pared by 6 bases and J by 10 bases, with 13 bases between. The CDR3 consists of 13 residues. The CDR3: CASRRGEHSPLHF. The CDR3 nucleotides read TGTGCCAGCAGGAGGGGGGAACACTCACCCCTCCACTTT. Drawing the rest from reference TRBV25-1 and TRBJ1-6, the complete variable domain is EADIYQTPRYLVIGTGKKITLECSQTMGHDKMYWYQQDPGMELHLIHYSYGVNSTEKGDLSSESTVSRIRTEHFPLTLESARPSHTSQYLCASRRGEHSPLHFGNGTRLTVT.

The chain has TRBV27 and TRBJ1-2, with D possibly TRBD1 on 5 matching bases. CDR1 and CDR2 from the germline V gene are MNHEY and SMNVEV (reference sequence). Between the trimmed V and J ends, which lost 11 bases and 6 bases, there was a span of 13 bases. This CDR3 spans 11 amino acids. The DNA of the CDR3 is TGTGCCCGACGGGGGGGGAATGGCTACACCTTC. This encodes CARRGGNGYTF.

V gene TRBV2 combines with J gene TRBJ2-7; perhaps TRBD2 as D (5 bases). The CDR3 consists of 12 residues. Germline V gene lookup returns CDR1 SNHLY and CDR2 FYNNEI. V lost 6 bases and J 7 bases, leaving 13 bases between the germline ends. The DNA for the CDR3 is TGTGCCAGCAGGATGTACCCGGGGGAGCAGTACTTC. Amino acids: CASRMYPGEQYF.

This CDR3 is CASSFNYEQYF. DNA for the CDR3: TGTGCCAGCAGCTTTAATTACGAGCAGTACTTC. The V and J genes are TRBV21-1 and TRBJ2-7; the listed D gene, TRBD2, was not tested against the DNA. TRBV21-1 is reported as a pseudogene. The CDR3 has 11 amino acids.

V is TRBV14 and J is TRBJ2-1; 7 nucleotides line up with TRBD2. The CDR3 consists of 14 residues. CDR1 and CDR2 from the germline V gene are SGHDN and FVKESK. V was clipped by 3 bases and J by 9 bases; unmatched bases: 8. CDR3 region: CASSQGGSSSEQFF. CDR3 in DNA: TGTGCCAGCAGCCAGGGCGGGAGTAGTAGTGAGCAGTTCTTC.

V and J are TRBV19 and TRBJ1-5; TRBD1 agrees at 8 bases. The CDR3 has 15 amino acids. CDR1 and CDR2 (germline): LNHDA, SQIVND (reference sequence). With V trimmed by 6 bases and J by 6 bases, 10 bases remained unmatched. CDR3 amino acids: CASRTGQGLIQPQHF. CDR3 DNA sequence: TGTGCCAGTAGAACCGGACAGGGTTTAATTCAGCCCCAGCATTTT.

The chain carries TRBV7-3 and TRBJ1-5; no definite D call. The CDR3 consists of 15 residues. The V and J ends lost 2 bases and 1 base respectively, with 9 bases between them. CDR1 and CDR2 (germline): SGHTA, FQGTGA. This chain's CDR3 is CASSLSSISNQPQHF. The CDR3 coding sequence is TGTGCCAGCAGCTTATCCTCGATCAGCAATCAGCCCCAGCATTTT. Variable domain in full (rest from reference TRBV7-3 and TRBJ1-5): GAGVSQTPSNKVTEKGKYVELRCDPISGHTALYWYRQSLGQGPEFLIYFQGTGAADDSGLPNDRFFAVRPEGSVSTLKIQRTERGDSAVYLCASSLSSISNQPQHFGDGTRLSIL.

CDR3 DNA sequence: TGTGCCAGCAGACGACAGGAGCGGGAGGGCCGAAATGAGCAGTTCTTC. As protein: CASRRQEREGRNEQFF. The rearrangement links TRBV4-2 to TRBJ2-1, with TRBD2 matching 10 bases. The CDR3 spans 16 residues. With 6 bases clipped from V and 7 bases from J, the junction kept 12 bases outside the gene matches. Germline CDR1 LGHNA, CDR2 YNFKEQ.

The J gene is TRBJ1-2, the V gene TRBV28; D may be TRBD1 (6 bases). V was shortened by 6 bases and J by 4 bases, with 12 bases between the two germline ends. CDR3 length: 13 residues. Germline CDR1 reads MDHEN; CDR2 reads SYDVKM. For the CDR3, the DNA is TGTGCCAGCAGCACCGGGACAATCTATGGCTACACCTTC. Translating it yields CASSTGTIYGYTF.

The chain uses TRBV5-8 and TRBJ2-1, with TRBD2 matching over 10 bases. From germline, CDR1 is SGHTS and CDR2 YDEGEE. The CDR3 loop spans 14 amino acids. The trim removed 5 bases at V and 5 bases at J, leaving 4 bases unmatched. The CDR3: CASRLAGANNEQFF. The CDR3, as DNA: TGTGCCAGCAGGCTAGCGGGAGCAAACAATGAGCAGTTCTTC.

The chain links TRBV10-3 to TRBJ2-1; TRBD2 might be the D (6 bases). CDR1 ENHRY and CDR2 SYGVKD come from the germline V gene. The CDR3 is 13 residues long. V was pared by 5 bases and J by 5 bases, with 10 bases between. The CDR3 DNA follows: TGTGCCATCAGTAGCGGGCCCGACAATGAGCAGTTCTTC. Its protein product is CAISSGPDNEQFF.

This chain joins TRBV20-1 and TRBJ2-3, with no clear D. V lost 6 bases and J 6 bases, leaving 4 bases between the germline ends. Germline V gives CDR1 DFQATT, CDR2 SNEGSKA (reference sequence). CDR3 length: 9 amino acids. This CDR3 reads CSASDTQYF. The CDR3 DNA reads TGCAGTGCGAGTGATACGCAGTATTTT.

This clone was found once. V is TRBV7-3 and J is TRBJ2-5; tentative D call: TRBD2 (5 bases). CDR3 size: 15 residues. V lost 5 bases to trimming and J lost 5 bases, with 18 bases between them. Germline V gene lookup returns CDR1 SGHTA and CDR2 FQGTGA. CDR3 amino acids: CASSPGEGGMETQYF. The CDR3 nucleotides read TGTGCCAGCAGCCCTGGTGAGGGTGGTATGGAGACCCAGTACTTC.